The 11 T cell receptor beta chains in this list originate from one sample, sequenced in a study of blood T cell repertoires in COVID-19. Data came from immunoSEQ multiplex PCR; TCRdb stores just in-frame clones and leaves some out. The sample consists of tens of thousands of clones, 75% to 90% of them appearing once. The sample consisted of peripheral blood. The receptors come from a man older than 75 with acute or convalescent COVID-19.

CDR3 protein: CASSVMDRDEQYF. CDR3 sequence (DNA): TGTGCCAGCAGCGTCATGGACAGGGACGAGCAGTACTTC. V usage is TRBV9 and J usage is TRBJ2-7; 8 nucleotides agree with TRBD1. CDR1 is SGDLS, CDR2 YYNGEE, per germline. Trimming removed 2 bases from V and 5 bases from J; junction bases left unmatched: 3. The CDR3 has 13 amino acids.

In regard to this clone: Other nucleotide sequences in the sample specify the same CDR3. V and J are TRBV7-9 and TRBJ1-5; unclear D gene. The CDR3 consists of 13 residues. V was shortened by 2 bases and J by 2 bases, with 4 bases between the two germline ends. From germline, CDR1 is SEHNR and CDR2 FQNEAQ (reference sequence). CDR3: CASSLQGNQPQHF. In DNA form, the CDR3 reads TGTGCCAGCAGCTTACAGGGCAATCAGCCCCAGCATTTT.

The rearrangement links TRBV12-3 or TRBV12-4 to TRBJ2-3, with 7 bases fitting TRBD2. The CDR3 has 13 amino acids. The J segment lost 8 bases and the V segment lost 2 bases, leaving 4 bases of the junction unmatched. CDR3 DNA sequence: TGTGCCAGCAGTTTACCCCCGGGGGGTACGCAGTATTTT. Amino acids: CASSLPPGGTQYF.

The chain recombines TRBV24-1 with TRBJ2-3; TRBD1 matches 8 bases. The trim removed 3 bases at V and 11 bases at J, leaving 3 bases unmatched. CDR1 and CDR2 from the germline V gene are KGHDR and SFDVKD. This CDR3 has 12 amino acids. The CDR3 loop is CATSDIGTGQYF. As DNA, the CDR3 is TGTGCCACCAGTGATATCGGGACAGGGCAGTATTTT.

The chain recombines TRBV6-6 with TRBJ2-3; 10 bases are shared with TRBD2. The CDR3 consists of 19 residues. V lost 5 bases, J lost 2 bases, and 16 bases stayed unmatched. In germline, CDR1 is MNHNY, CDR2 SVGAGI (reference sequence). The CDR3 loop reads CASSRPYPPTSGPTDTQYF. DNA of the CDR3: TGTGCCAGCAGTCGACCCTATCCCCCGACTAGCGGGCCCACAGATACGCAGTATTTT.

This chain joins TRBV19 and TRBJ2-3; 9 positions match TRBD1. The J segment lost 6 bases and the V segment lost 6 bases, leaving 4 bases of the junction unmatched. Germline values: CDR1 LNHDA, CDR2 SQIVND (reference sequence). This CDR3 contains 13 residues. The CDR3 DNA sequence: TGTGCCAGTAGACAGGGGGCCGTGGATACGCAGTATTTT. Amino acids: CASRQGAVDTQYF.

V and J are TRBV25-1 and TRBJ2-1, with 7 bases aligning to TRBD1. From germline, CDR1 is MGHDK and CDR2 SYGVNS. The CDR3 is 14 residues long. V lost 6 bases to trimming and J lost 1 base; unmatched junction nucleotides: 3. The CDR3 spells CASSDRASYNEQFF. Written as DNA, the CDR3 is TGTGCCAGCAGCGACAGGGCGTCCTACAATGAGCAGTTCTTC.

The chain has TRBV11-3 and TRBJ2-5; 9 nucleotides match TRBD1. The V gene's germline CDR1 is SGHNT and CDR2 YENEEA. CDR3 size: 15 residues. The junction had 9 bases not matched to a gene; V was cut back by 5 bases and J by 5 bases. The CDR3 here is CASSPRTGEEETQYF. CDR3 coding DNA: TGTGCCAGCAGCCCACGGACAGGGGAGGAGGAGACCCAGTACTTC. The full variable domain, completed using reference TRBV11-3 and TRBJ2-5, is EAGVVQSPRYKIIEKKQPVAFWCNPISGHNTLYWYLQNLGQGPELLIRYENEEAVDDSQLPKDRFSAERLKGVDSTLKIQPAELGDSAVYLCASSPRTGEEETQYFGPGTRLLVL.

J is TRBJ1-2 and V is TRBV10-1; no reliable D call. Germline CDR1 is WNHNN and CDR2 is SYGVQD (reference sequence). Trimming cost V 3 bases and J 11 bases, with 10 bases left between them. The CDR3 extends over 11 amino acids. CDR3 bases: TGCGCCAGCAGTGATGGTAGCCGGTACACCTTC. This gives the protein CASSDGSRYTF.

The chain carries TRBV7-6 and TRBJ1-3, with TRBD1 matching over 8 bases. The CDR3 is 13 amino acids. Per germline, CDR1 SGHVS and CDR2 FNYEAQ. The trim removed 6 bases at V and 6 bases at J, leaving 4 bases unmatched. The CDR3 sequence: CASSLTGENTIYF. CDR3 bases: TGTGCCAGCAGTTTGACAGGGGAAAACACCATATATTTT.

The chain recombines TRBV7-6 with TRBJ1-1, with 7 bases lining up with TRBD1. Germline values: CDR1 SGHVS, CDR2 FNYEAQ. Losses at the gene ends were 5 bases for V and 1 base for J; bases not matched to a gene: 10. The length of the CDR3 is 16 residues. CDR3 loop: CASSPTLGQQNTEAFF. The DNA of the CDR3 is TGTGCCAGCAGCCCTACACTGGGACAGCAGAACACTGAAGCTTTCTTT.